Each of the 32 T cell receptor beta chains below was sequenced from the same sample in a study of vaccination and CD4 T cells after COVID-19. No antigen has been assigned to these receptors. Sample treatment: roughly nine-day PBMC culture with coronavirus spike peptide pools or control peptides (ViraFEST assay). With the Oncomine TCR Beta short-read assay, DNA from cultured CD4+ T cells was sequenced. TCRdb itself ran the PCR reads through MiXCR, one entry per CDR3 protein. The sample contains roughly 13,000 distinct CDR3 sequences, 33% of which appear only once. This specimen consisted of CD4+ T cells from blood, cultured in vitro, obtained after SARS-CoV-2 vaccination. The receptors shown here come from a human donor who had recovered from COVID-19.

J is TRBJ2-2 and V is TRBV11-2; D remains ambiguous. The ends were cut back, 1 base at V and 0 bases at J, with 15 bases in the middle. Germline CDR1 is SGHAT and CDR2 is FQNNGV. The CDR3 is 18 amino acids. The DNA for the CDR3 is TGTGCCAGCAGCTTAGGGAGCCGGTTCGCATCGAACACCGGGGAGCTGTTTTTT. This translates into CASSLGSRFASNTGELFF.

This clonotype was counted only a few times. CDR3 sequence reads: CASSSFPASGSGNTQYF. As DNA, the CDR3 is TGTGCCAGCAGCTCCTTTCCGGCTAGCGGGAGCGGAAATACGCAGTATTTT. The V gene is TRBV7-2, the J gene TRBJ2-3, with 10 nucleotides matching TRBD2. J gave up 7 bases and V 4 bases, and 14 bases lay outside the gene matches. The CDR3 runs to 17 residues. From germline, CDR1 is SGHTA and CDR2 FQGNSA.

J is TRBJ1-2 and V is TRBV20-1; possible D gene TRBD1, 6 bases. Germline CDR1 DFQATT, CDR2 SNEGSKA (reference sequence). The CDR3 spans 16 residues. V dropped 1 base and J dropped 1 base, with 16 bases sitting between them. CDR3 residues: CSARVPYGTNNYGYTF. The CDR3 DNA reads TGCAGTGCTAGAGTTCCGTACGGGACAAATAACTATGGCTACACCTTC.

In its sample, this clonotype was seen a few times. The DNA for the CDR3 is TGCAGTGCTAGAGTTATAGGGACAGATACGCAGTATTTT. It codes for CSARVIGTDTQYF. The chain links TRBV20-1 to TRBJ2-3, with D unresolved. CDR1 is DFQATT and CDR2 is SNEGSKA in the germline V gene (reference sequence). CDR3 length: 13 residues. V lost 1 base and J lost 3, with 8 bases in between.

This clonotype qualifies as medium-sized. The CDR3 spells CATSAEPPRGDEQFF. CDR3 nucleotide sequence: TGTGCCACCAGTGCCGAACCCCCGAGAGGCGATGAGCAGTTCTTC. The V gene is TRBV24-1, the J gene TRBJ2-1; D uncertain. CDR3 size: 15 residues. The V end lost 5 bases, the J end lost 8 bases, and 18 bases lay between the germline ends. CDR1 and CDR2 from the germline V gene are KGHDR and SFDVKD.

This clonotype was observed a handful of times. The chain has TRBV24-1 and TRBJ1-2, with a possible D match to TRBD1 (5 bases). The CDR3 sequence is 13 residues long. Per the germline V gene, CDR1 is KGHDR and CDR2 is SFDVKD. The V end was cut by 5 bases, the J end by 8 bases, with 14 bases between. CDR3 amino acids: CATSAALEGGYTF. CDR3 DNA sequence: TGTGCCACCAGTGCCGCCCTGGAGGGGGGCTACACCTTC.

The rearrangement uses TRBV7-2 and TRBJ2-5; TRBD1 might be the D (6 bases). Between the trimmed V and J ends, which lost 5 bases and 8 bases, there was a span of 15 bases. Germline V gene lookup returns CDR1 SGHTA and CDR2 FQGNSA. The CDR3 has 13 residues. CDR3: CASSVNRDKTQYF. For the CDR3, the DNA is TGTGCCAGCAGCGTTAACAGGGATAAAACCCAGTACTTC. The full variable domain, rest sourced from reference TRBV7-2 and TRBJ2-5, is GAGVSQSPSNKVTEKGKDVELRCDPISGHTALYWYRQSLGQGLEFLIYFQGNSAPDKSGLPSDRFSAERTGGSVSTLTIQRTQQEDSAVYLCASSVNRDKTQYFGPGTRLLVL.

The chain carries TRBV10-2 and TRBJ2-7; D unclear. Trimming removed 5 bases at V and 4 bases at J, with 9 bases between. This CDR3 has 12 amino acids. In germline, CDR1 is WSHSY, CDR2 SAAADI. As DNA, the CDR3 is TGCGCCAGCAGTACAACTCGGTACGAGCAGTACTTC. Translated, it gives CASSTTRYEQYF.

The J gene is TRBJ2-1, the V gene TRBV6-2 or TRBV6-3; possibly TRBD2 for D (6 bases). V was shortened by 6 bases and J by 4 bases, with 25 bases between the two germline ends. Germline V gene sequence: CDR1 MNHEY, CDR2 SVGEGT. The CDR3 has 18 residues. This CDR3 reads CASSVKARGSGPYNEQFF. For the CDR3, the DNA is TGTGCCAGCAGCGTCAAGGCTCGGGGGAGCGGACCATACAATGAGCAGTTCTTC.

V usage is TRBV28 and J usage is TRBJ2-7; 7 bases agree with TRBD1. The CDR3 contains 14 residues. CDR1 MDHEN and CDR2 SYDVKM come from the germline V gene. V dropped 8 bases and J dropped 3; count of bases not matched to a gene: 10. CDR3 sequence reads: CASRPTGSFYEQYF. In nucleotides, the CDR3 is TGTGCCAGCCGCCCGACAGGGTCCTTCTACGAGCAGTACTTC. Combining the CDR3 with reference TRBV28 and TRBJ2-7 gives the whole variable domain DVKVTQSSRYLVKRTGEKVFLECVQDMDHENMFWYRQDPGLGLRLIYFSYDVKMKEKGDIPEGYSVSREKKERFSLILESASTNQTSMYLCASRPTGSFYEQYFGPGTRLTVT.

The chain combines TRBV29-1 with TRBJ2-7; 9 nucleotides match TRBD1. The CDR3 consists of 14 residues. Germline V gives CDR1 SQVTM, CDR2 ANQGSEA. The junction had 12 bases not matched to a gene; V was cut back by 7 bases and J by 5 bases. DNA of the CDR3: TGCAGCGAGACTGACGGGACAGGGATGGACGAGCAGTACTTC. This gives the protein CSETDGTGMDEQYF.

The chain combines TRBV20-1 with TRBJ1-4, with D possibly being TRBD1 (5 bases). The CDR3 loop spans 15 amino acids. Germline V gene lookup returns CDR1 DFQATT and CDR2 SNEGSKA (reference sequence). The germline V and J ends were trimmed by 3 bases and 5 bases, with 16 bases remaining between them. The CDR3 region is CSASIPGRANEKLFF. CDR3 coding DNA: TGCAGTGCTAGCATCCCGGGACGGGCAAATGAAAAACTGTTTTTT.

The CDR3 spells CASKLAVANYGYTF. The CDR3 coding sequence is TGTGCCAGTAAGTTGGCCGTCGCTAACTATGGCTACACCTTC. The chain carries TRBV19 and TRBJ1-2; D gene unclear. The CDR3 totals 14 residues. Germline lookup yields CDR1 LNHDA and CDR2 SQIVND (reference sequence). V lost 7 bases and J 0 bases, leaving 12 bases between the germline ends.

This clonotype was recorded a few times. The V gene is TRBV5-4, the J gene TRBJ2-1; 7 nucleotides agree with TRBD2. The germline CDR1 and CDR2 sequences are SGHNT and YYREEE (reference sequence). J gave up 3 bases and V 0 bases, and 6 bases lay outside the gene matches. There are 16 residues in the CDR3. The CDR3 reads CASSLAVLAGYNEQFF. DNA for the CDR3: TGTGCCAGCAGCTTGGCAGTATTAGCGGGCTACAATGAGCAGTTCTTC.

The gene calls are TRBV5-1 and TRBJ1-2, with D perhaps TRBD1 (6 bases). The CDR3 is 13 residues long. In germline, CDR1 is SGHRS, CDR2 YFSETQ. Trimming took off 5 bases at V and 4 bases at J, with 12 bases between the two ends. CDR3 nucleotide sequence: TGCGCCAGCAGGTTTGCGACAGGCTATGGCTACACCTTC. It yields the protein CASRFATGYGYTF.

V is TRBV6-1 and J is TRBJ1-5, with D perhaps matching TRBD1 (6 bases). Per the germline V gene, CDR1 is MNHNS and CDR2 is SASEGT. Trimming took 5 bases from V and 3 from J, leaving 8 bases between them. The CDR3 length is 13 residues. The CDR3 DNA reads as TGTGCCAGCAGTAACAGGGACAATCAGCCCCAGCATTTT. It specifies CASSNRDNQPQHF.

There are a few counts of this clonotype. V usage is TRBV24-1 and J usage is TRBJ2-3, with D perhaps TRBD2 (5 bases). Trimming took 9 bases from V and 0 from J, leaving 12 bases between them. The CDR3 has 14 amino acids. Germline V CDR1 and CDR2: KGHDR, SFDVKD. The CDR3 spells CATSPSRSTDTQYF. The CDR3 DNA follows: TGTGCCACCTCCCCTAGCCGAAGCACAGATACGCAGTATTTT.

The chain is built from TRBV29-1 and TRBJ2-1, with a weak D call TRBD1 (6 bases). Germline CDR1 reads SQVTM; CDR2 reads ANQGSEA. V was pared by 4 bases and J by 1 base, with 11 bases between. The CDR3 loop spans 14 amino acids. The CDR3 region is CSVATGFSYNEQFF. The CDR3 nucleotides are TGCAGCGTTGCAACAGGGTTTTCCTACAATGAGCAGTTCTTC.

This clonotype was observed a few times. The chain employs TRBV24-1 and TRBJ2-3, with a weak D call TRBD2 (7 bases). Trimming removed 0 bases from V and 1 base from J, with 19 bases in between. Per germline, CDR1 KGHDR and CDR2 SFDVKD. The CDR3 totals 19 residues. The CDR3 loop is CATSDLRREVGGRTDTQYF. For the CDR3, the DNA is TGTGCCACCAGTGATTTGCGGAGAGAGGTCGGGGGGCGCACAGATACGCAGTATTTT.

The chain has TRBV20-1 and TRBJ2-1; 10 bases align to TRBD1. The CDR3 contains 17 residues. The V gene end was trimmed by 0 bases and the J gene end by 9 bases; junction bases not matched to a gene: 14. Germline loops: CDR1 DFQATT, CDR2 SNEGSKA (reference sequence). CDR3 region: CSARDPAKPGQGSEQFF. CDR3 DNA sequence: TGCAGTGCTAGAGACCCCGCTAAGCCGGGACAGGGGAGTGAGCAGTTCTTC.

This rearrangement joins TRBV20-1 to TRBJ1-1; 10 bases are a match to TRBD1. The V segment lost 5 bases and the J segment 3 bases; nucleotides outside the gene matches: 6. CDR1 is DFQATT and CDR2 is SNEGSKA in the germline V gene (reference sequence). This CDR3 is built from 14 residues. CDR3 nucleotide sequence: TGCAGTGCTCCTCGACAGGGGGCTTACACTGAAGCTTTCTTT. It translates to CSAPRQGAYTEAFF.

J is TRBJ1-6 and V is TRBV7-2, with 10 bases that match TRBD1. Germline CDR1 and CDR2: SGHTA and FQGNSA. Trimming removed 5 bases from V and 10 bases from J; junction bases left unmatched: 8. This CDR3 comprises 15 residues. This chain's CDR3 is CASSIRQGAESPLHF. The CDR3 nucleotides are TGTGCCAGCAGCATAAGACAGGGGGCAGAATCACCCCTCCACTTT.

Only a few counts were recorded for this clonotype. The CDR3 sequence: CASSDDVLRRQETQYF. CDR3 nucleotides: TGTGCCAGTAGTGATGACGTGTTGCGTAGGCAAGAGACCCAGTACTTC. The chain joins TRBV19 to TRBJ2-5; D is unresolved. The germline V gene encodes CDR1 LNHDA and CDR2 SQIVND (reference sequence). This CDR3 comprises 16 residues. V shed 5 bases and J shed 2 bases, with 18 bases lying between them.

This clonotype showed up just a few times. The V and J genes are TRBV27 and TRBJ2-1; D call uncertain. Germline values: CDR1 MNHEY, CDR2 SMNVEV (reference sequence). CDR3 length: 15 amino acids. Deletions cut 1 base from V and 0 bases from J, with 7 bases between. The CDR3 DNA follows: TGTGCCAGCAGTTTATTTTCGGGCTCCTACAATGAGCAGTTCTTC. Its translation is CASSLFSGSYNEQFF.

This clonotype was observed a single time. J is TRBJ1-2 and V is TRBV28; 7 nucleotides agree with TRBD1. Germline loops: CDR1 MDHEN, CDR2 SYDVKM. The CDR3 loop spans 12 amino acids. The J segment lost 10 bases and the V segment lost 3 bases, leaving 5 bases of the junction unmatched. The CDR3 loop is CASSFSGQDYTF. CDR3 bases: TGTGCCAGCAGTTTTTCAGGACAGGACTACACCTTC.

Written as DNA, the CDR3 is TGTGCCAGCAGCTTAGCCGACAGGTCCCAAGAGACCCAGTACTTC. This encodes CASSLADRSQETQYF. The V call is TRBV7-2, the J call TRBJ2-5, with D perhaps TRBD1 (6 bases). V lost 0 bases, J lost 1 base, and 9 bases lay in between. CDR3 size: 15 residues. Germline values: CDR1 SGHTA, CDR2 FQGNSA.

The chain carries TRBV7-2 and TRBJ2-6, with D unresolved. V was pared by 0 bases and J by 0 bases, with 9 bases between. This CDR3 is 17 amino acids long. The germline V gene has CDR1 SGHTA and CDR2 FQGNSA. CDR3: CASSLAPLGSGANVLTF. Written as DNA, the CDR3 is TGTGCCAGCAGCTTAGCGCCCCTAGGCTCTGGGGCCAACGTCCTGACTTTC.

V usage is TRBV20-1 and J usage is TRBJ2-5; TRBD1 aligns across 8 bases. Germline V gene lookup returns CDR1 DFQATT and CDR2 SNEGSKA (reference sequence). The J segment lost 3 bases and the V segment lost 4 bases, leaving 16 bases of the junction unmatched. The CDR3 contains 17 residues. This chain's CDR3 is CSAKGGQVIFREETQYF. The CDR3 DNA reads TGCAGTGCTAAAGGGGGACAGGTAATCTTTCGAGAAGAGACCCAGTACTTC.

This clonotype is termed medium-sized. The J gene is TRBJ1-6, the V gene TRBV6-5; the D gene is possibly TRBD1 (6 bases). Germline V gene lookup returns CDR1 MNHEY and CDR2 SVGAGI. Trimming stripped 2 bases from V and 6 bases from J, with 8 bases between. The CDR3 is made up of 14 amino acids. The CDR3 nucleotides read TGTGCCAGCAGTTACCAGGACAGTAATTCACCCCTCCACTTT. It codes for CASSYQDSNSPLHF.

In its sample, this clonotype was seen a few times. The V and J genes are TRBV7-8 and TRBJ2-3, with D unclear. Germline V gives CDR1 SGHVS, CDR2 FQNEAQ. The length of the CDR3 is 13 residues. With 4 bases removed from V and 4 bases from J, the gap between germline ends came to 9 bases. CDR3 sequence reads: CASSWAGPDTQYF. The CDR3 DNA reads TGTGCCAGCAGCTGGGCTGGGCCAGATACGCAGTATTTT.

CDR3 nucleotides: TGTGCCAGCAGCTTAATTGACAGGGGGAGGGTGAACACTGAAGCTTTCTTT. It specifies CASSLIDRGRVNTEAFF. The genes are TRBV11-2 and TRBJ1-1, with TRBD1 identical over 9 bases. This CDR3 is built from 17 residues. The J segment lost 0 bases and the V segment lost 2 bases, leaving 7 bases of the junction unmatched. Germline assignment: CDR1 SGHAT and CDR2 FQNNGV.

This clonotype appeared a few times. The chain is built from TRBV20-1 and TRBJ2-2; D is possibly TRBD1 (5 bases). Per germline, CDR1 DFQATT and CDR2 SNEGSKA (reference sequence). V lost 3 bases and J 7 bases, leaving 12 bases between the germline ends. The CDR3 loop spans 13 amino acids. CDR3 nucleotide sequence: TGCAGTGCTAGTCAAAGGGGTGGCGGGGAGCTGTTTTTT. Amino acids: CSASQRGGGELFF.